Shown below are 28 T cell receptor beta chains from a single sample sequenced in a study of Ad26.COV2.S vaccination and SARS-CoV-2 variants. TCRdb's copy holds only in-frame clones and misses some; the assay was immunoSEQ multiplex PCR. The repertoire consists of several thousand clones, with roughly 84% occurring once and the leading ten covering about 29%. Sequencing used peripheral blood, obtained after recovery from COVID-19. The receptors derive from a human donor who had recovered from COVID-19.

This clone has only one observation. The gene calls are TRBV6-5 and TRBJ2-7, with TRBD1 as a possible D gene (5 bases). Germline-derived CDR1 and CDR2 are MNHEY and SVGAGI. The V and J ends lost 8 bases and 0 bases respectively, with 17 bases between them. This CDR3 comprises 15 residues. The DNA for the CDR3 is TGTGCCAGCTGCCAAAAGGGGCAGAGCTCCTACGAGCAGTACTTC. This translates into CASCQKGQSSYEQYF.

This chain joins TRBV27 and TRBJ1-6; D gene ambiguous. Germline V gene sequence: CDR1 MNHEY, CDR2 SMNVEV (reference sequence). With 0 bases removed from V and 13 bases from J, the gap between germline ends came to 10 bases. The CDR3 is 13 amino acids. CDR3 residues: CASSLSGVAPLHF. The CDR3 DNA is TGTGCCAGCAGTTTATCTGGGGTAGCGCCCCTCCACTTT.

CDR3 nucleotides: TGTGCCTACAAAAACTACGGCGGGACAGAGAATAACTATGGCTACACCTTC. As protein: CAYKNYGGTENNYGYTF. The J gene is TRBJ1-2, the V gene TRBV30; TRBD1 matches at 7 bases. Germline V gene sequence: CDR1 GTSNPN, CDR2 SVGIG (reference sequence). V shed 7 bases, J shed 1 base, and the junction held 18 bases outside the gene matches. The CDR3 runs 17 residues.

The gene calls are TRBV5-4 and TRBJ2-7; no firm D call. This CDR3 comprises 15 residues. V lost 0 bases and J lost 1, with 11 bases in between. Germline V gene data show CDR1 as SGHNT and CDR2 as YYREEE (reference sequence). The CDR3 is CASSLGRTPSYEQYF. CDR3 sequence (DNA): TGTGCCAGCAGCTTGGGACGGACCCCTTCCTACGAGCAGTACTTC.

DNA of the CDR3: TGCGCCAGCAGCTCAGAGGGACAGAGGTTCACCGGGGAGCTGTTTTTT. Protein: CASSSEGQRFTGELFF. The rearrangement links TRBV5-1 to TRBJ2-2, with 7 bases fitting TRBD1. V shed 3 bases, J shed 4 bases, and the junction held 9 bases outside the gene matches. CDR3 length: 16 residues. Germline V CDR1 and CDR2: SGHRS, YFSETQ.

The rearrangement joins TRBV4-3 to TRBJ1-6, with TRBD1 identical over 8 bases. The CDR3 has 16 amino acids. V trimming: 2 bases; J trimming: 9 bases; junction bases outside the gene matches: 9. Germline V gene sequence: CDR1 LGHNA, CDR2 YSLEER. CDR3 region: CASSQTDRVPSSPLHF. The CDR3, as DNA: TGCGCCAGCAGCCAAACGGACAGGGTTCCATCTTCACCCCTCCACTTT.

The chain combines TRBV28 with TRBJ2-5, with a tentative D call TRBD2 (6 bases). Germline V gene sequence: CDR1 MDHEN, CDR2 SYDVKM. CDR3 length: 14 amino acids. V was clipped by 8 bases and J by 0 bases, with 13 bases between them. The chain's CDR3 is CASSLIADQETQYF. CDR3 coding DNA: TGTGCCAGCTCTCTAATAGCGGACCAAGAGACCCAGTACTTC. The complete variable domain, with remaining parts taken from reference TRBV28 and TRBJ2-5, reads DVKVTQSSRYLVKRTGEKVFLECVQDMDHENMFWYRQDPGLGLRLIYFSYDVKMKEKGDIPEGYSVSREKKERFSLILESASTNQTSMYLCASSLIADQETQYFGPGTRLLVL.

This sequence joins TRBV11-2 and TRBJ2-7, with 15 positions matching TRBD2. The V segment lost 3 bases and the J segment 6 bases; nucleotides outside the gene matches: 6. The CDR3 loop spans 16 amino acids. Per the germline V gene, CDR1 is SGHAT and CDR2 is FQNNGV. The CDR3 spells CASSLGTSGGIAEQYF. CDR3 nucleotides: TGTGCCAGCAGCTTGGGGACTAGCGGGGGGATCGCCGAGCAGTACTTC. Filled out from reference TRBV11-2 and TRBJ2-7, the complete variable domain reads EAGVAQSPRYKIIEKRQSVAFWCNPISGHATLYWYQQILGQGPKLLIQFQNNGVVDDSQLPKDRFSAERLKGVDSTLKIQPAKLEDSAVYLCASSLGTSGGIAEQYFGPGTRLTVT.

CDR3: CASSLNLWGNNEQFF. The CDR3 DNA sequence: TGTGCCAGCAGCTTAAATCTTTGGGGAAACAATGAGCAGTTCTTC. This chain links TRBV7-9 with TRBJ2-1; no definite D call. Germline CDR1 reads SEHNR; CDR2 reads FQNEAQ (reference sequence). This CDR3 contains 15 residues. V was pared by 2 bases and J by 5 bases, with 13 bases between. The whole variable domain, filled in from reference TRBV7-9 and TRBJ2-1, reads DTGVSQNPRHKITKRGQNVTFRCDPISEHNRLYWYRQTLGQGPEFLTYFQNEAQLEKSRLLSDRFSAERPKGSFSTLEIQRTEQGDSAMYLCASSLNLWGNNEQFFGPGTRLTVL.

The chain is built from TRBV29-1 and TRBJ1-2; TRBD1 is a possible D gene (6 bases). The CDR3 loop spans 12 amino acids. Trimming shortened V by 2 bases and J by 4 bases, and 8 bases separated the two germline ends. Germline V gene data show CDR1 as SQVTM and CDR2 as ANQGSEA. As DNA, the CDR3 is TGCAGCGTTGAACTCAGGGGCTATGGCTACACCTTC. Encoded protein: CSVELRGYGYTF.

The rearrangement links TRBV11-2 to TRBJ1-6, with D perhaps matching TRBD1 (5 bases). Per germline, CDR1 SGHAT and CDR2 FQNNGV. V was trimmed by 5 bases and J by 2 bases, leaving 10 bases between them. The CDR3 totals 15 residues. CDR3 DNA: TGTGCCAGCAGCCTCCAGACAGCCTATAATTCACCCCTCCACTTT. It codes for CASSLQTAYNSPLHF.

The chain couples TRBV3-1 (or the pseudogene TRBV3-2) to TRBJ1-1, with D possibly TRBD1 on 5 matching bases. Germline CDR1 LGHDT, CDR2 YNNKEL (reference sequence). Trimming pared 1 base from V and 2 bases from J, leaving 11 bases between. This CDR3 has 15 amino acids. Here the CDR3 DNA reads TGTGCCAGCAGCCAAGGGGACGCCTTAAACACTGAAGCTTTCTTT. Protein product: CASSQGDALNTEAFF.

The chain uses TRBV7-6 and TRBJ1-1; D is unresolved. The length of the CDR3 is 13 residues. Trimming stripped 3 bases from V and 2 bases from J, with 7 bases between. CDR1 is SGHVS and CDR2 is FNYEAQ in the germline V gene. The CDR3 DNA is TGTGCCAGCAGCTTCGGACTTAACACTGAAGCTTTCTTT. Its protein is CASSFGLNTEAFF.

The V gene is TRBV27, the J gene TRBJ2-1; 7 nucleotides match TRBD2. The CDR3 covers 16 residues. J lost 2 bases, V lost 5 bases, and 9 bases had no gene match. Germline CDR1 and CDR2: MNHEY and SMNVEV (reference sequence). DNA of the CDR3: TGTGCCAGCAGTCCCCTCGGGGCGGGGGCCTACAATGAGCAGTTCTTC. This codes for CASSPLGAGAYNEQFF.

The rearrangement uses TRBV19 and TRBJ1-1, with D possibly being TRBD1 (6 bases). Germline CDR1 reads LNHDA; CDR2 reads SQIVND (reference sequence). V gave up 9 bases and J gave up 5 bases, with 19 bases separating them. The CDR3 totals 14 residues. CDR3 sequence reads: CASRTAQAVTEAFF. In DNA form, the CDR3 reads TGTGCCAGCAGGACAGCCCAAGCGGTGACTGAAGCTTTCTTT.

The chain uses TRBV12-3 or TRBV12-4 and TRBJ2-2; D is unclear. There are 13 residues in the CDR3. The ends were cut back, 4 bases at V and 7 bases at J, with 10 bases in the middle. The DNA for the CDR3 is TGTGCCAGCAGTTCGAAGTTGGGCGGGGAGCTGTTTTTT. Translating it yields CASSSKLGGELFF.

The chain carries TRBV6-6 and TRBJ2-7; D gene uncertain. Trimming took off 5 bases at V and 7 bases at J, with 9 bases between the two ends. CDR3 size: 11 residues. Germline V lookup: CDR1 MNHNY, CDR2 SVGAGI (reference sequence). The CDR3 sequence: CASSPLREQYF. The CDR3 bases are TGTGCCAGCAGTCCCCTTAGGGAGCAGTACTTC.

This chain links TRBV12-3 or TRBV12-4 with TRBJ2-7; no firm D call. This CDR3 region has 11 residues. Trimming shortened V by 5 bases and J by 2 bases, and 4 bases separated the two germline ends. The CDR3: CASSPAYEQYF. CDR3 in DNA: TGTGCCAGCAGTCCAGCCTACGAGCAGTACTTC.

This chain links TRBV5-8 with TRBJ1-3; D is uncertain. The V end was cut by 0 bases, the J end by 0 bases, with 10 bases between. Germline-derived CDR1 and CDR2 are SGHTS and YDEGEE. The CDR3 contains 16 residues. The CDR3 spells CASSLESPNSGNTIYF. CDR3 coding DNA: TGTGCCAGCAGCTTGGAGTCTCCGAACTCTGGAAACACCATATATTTT. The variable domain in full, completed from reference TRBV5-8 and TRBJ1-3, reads EAGVTQSPTHLIKTRGQQATLRCSPISGHTSVYWYQQALGLGLQFLLWYDEGEERNRGNFPPRFSGRQFPNYSSELNVNALELEDSALYLCASSLESPNSGNTIYFGEGSWLTVV.

CDR3 coding DNA: TGTGCCAGCTCACGGCAACCGGGACAGAACTACGAGCAGTACTTC. Its protein product is CASSRQPGQNYEQYF. The chain has TRBV18 and TRBJ2-7; 7 bases are a match to TRBD1. This CDR3 has 15 residues. Germline-derived CDR1 and CDR2 are KGHSH and LQKENI. V was clipped by 4 bases and J by 3 bases; unmatched bases: 9.

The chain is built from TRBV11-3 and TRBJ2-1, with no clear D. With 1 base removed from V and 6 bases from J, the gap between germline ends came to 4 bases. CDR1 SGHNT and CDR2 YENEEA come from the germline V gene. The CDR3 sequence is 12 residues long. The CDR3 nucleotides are TGTGCCAGCAGCTTAGTCCCCAATGAGCAGTTCTTC. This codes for CASSLVPNEQFF.

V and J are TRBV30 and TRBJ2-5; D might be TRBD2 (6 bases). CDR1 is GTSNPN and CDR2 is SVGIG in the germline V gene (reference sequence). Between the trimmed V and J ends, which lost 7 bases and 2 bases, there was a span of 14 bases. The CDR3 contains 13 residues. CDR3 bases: TGTGCCTTAAGTAGGCGGGGACAAGAGACCCAGTACTTC. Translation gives CALSRRGQETQYF.

The CDR3 reads CATSKDRGTDTQYF. The CDR3, as DNA: TGTGCCACCAGCAAGGACAGGGGAACAGATACGCAGTATTTT. The chain joins TRBV15 to TRBJ2-3, with TRBD1 matching over 9 bases. Trimming removed 4 bases from V and 3 bases from J; junction bases left unmatched: 2. The CDR3 loop spans 14 amino acids. CDR1 and CDR2 from the germline V gene are LNHNV and YYDKDF (reference sequence).

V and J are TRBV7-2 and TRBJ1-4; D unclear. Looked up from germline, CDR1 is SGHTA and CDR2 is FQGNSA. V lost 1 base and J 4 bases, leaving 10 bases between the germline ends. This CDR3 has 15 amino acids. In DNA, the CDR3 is TGTGCCAGCAGCTTAGTGGGCAGCTTTAATGAAAAACTGTTTTTT. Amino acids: CASSLVGSFNEKLFF.

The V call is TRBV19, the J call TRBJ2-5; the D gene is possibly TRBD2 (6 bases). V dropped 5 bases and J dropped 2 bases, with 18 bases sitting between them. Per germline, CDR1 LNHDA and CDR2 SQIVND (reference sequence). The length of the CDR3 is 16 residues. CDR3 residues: CASSLTGRTAQETQYF. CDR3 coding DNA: TGTGCCAGTAGTCTGACCGGGAGAACAGCACAAGAGACCCAGTACTTC. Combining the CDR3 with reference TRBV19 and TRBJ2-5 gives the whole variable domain DGGITQSPKYLFRKEGQNVTLSCEQNLNHDAMYWYRQDPGQGLRLIYYSQIVNDFQKGDIAEGYSVSREKKESFPLTVTSAQKNPTAFYLCASSLTGRTAQETQYFGPGTRLLVL.

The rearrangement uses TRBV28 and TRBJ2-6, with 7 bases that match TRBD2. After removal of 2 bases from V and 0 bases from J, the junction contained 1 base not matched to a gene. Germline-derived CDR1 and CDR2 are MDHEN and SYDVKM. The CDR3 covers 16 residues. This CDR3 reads CASSLGRGSGANVLTF. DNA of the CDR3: TGTGCCAGCAGTTTAGGGAGGGGCTCTGGGGCCAACGTCCTGACTTTC.

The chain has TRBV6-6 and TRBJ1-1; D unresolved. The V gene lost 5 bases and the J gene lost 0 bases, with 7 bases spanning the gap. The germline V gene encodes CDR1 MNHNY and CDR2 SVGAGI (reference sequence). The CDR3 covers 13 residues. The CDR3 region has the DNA TGTGCCAGCAGTGTAAAAGTGAACACTGAAGCTTTCTTT. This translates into CASSVKVNTEAFF.

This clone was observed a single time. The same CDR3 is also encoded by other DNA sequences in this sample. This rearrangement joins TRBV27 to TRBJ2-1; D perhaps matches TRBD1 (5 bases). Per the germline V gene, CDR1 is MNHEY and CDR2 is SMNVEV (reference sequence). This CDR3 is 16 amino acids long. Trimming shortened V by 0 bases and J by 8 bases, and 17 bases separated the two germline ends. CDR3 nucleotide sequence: TGTGCCAGCAGTTTATCGTCCCCTAGGCAGGGCGATGAGCAGTTCTTC. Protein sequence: CASSLSSPRQGDEQFF.